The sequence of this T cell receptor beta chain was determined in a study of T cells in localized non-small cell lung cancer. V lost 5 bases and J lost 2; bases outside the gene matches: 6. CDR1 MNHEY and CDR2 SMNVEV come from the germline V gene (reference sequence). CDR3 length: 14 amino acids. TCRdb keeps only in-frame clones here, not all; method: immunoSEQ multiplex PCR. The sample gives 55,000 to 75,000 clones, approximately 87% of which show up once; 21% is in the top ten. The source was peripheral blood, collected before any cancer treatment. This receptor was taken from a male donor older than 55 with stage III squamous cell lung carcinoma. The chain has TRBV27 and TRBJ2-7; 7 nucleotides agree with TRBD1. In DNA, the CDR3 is TGTGCCAGCAGTGCGAGACAGGGCCCCTACGAGCAGTACTTC. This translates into CASSARQGPYEQYF.